What follows are 26 T cell receptor beta chains derived from one specimen sequenced in a study of T-cell reconstitution after alpha-beta-depleted transplantation in children. As it was prepared, the TCRbeta library received unique molecular identifiers. TCRdb re-called the PCR reads with MiXCR, one entry per CDR3 protein. The table shows around 200,000 distinct CDR3 sequences, with about a tenth occurring only once. The specimen comprised PBMCs, sampled before TCRalphabeta/CD19-depleted stem cell transplant. These receptors all come from a child under two years old with acute myeloid leukemia, due to receive a stem cell transplant.

This clonotype occurred many times. The CDR3 region has the DNA TGTGCCAGCAGCCCCTATAGCGGGAGGACGCCCTACGAGCAGTACTTC. Residues: CASSPYSGRTPYEQYF. The V and J genes are TRBV7-3 and TRBJ2-7, with 10 bases lining up with TRBD2. The CDR3 is 16 residues long. Germline CDR1 and CDR2: SGHTA and FQGTGA. Germline trimming cut 5 bases from V and 2 bases from J; bases unmatched to any gene: 9.

In its sample, this clonotype was seen many times. CDR3 region: CASSFTSGSTDTQYF. The CDR3 region has the DNA TGTGCCAGCAGCTTTACTAGCGGGAGCACAGATACGCAGTATTTT. This chain uses TRBV7-2 with TRBJ2-3; 9 nucleotides align to TRBD2. The CDR3 is made up of 15 amino acids. Germline V CDR1 and CDR2: SGHTA, FQGNSA. V was pared by 3 bases and J by 0 bases, with 1 base of the junction left unmatched.

This clonotype was detected many times. The chain combines TRBV2 with TRBJ2-4; 8 bases fit TRBD1. V was clipped by 4 bases and J by 9 bases; unmatched bases: 5. CDR1 is SNHLY, CDR2 FYNNEI, per germline. The CDR3 totals 13 residues. The CDR3 DNA reads TGTGCCAGCAGTGCCACTACAGGGGGCATTCAGTACTTC. The encoded protein is CASSATTGGIQYF.

This clonotype was observed many times. This chain connects TRBV12-3 or TRBV12-4 to TRBJ2-3; 7 nucleotides agree with TRBD2. J lost 5 bases, V lost 3 bases, and 5 bases had no gene match. This CDR3 has 14 amino acids. The CDR3 region is CASSFSGGEDTQYF. The CDR3 coding sequence is TGTGCCAGCAGTTTCTCGGGAGGTGAAGATACGCAGTATTTT.

This clonotype occurred many times. This sequence joins TRBV7-2 and TRBJ2-1; D unclear. Germline V gene sequence: CDR1 SGHTA, CDR2 FQGNSA. Between the trimmed V and J ends, which lost 5 bases and 0 bases, there was a span of 5 bases. This CDR3 has 13 residues. The CDR3 nucleotides read TGTGCCAGCAGCCCCCCCTCCTACAATGAGCAGTTCTTC. Translating gives CASSPPSYNEQFF.

The chain recombines TRBV30 with TRBJ2-7; 12 positions match TRBD1. This CDR3 comprises 15 residues. V lost 1 base, J lost 5 bases, and 6 bases stayed unmatched. The germline V gene has CDR1 GTSNPN and CDR2 SVGIG (reference sequence). The CDR3 coding sequence is TGTGCCTGGAGTGGTGGGGACAGGGGGCTTGACGAGCAGTACTTC. Translation gives CAWSGGDRGLDEQYF.

This clonotype has a count of ten or more. V is TRBV12-3 or TRBV12-4 and J is TRBJ2-1; 7 bases map to TRBD1. The V segment lost 6 bases and the J segment 7 bases; nucleotides outside the gene matches: 9. The CDR3 extends over 14 amino acids. DNA for the CDR3: TGTGCCAGCAGCCGAGTGGCAGGGGGAAATGAGCAGTTCTTC. This codes for CASSRVAGGNEQFF.

V usage is TRBV4-2 and J usage is TRBJ2-3, with D unclear. Germline V gene data show CDR1 as LGHNA and CDR2 as YNFKEQ. With 2 bases removed from V and 0 bases from J, the gap between germline ends came to 12 bases. The CDR3 is 16 amino acids. The CDR3 spells CASSQFRGASTDTQYF. The CDR3 DNA sequence: TGTGCCAGCAGCCAATTCCGCGGAGCTAGCACAGATACGCAGTATTTT.

In this sample, this clonotype turned up many times. The rearrangement joins TRBV10-3 to TRBJ2-5; 8 bases line up with TRBD2. The junction had 2 bases not matched to a gene; V was cut back by 0 bases and J by 2 bases. The CDR3 sequence is 15 residues long. CDR1 is ENHRY, CDR2 SYGVKD, per germline. CDR3 sequence reads: CAISESSGKQETQYF. The CDR3 coding sequence is TGTGCCATCAGTGAGTCTAGCGGGAAACAAGAGACCCAGTACTTC.

This clonotype occurred many times. The chain recombines TRBV12-3 or TRBV12-4 with TRBJ2-3; 11 bases fit TRBD1. V dropped 5 bases and J dropped 4; count of bases not matched to a gene: 2. This CDR3 has 14 residues. The DNA of the CDR3 is TGTGCCAGCAGTCGGACAGGGGGCTCAGATACGCAGTATTTT. As protein: CASSRTGGSDTQYF.

Many counts were recorded for this clonotype. The chain uses TRBV12-3 or TRBV12-4 and TRBJ2-1; 7 bases match TRBD2. This CDR3 contains 14 residues. The ends lost 3 bases at V and 6 bases at J; junction bases unmatched: 5. This CDR3 is CASSLGGGPNEQFF. The CDR3 region has the DNA TGTGCCAGCAGTTTGGGGGGAGGGCCCAATGAGCAGTTCTTC.

In this sample, this clonotype turned up many times. This chain connects TRBV20-1 to TRBJ2-4; possible D gene TRBD2, 5 bases. The CDR3 consists of 12 residues. Germline-derived CDR1 and CDR2 are DFQATT and SNEGSKA (reference sequence). V lost 4 bases, J lost 4 bases, and 8 bases lay in between. The CDR3, as DNA: TGCAGTGCTATTAGAGGGAAAAACATTCAGTACTTC. Translating it yields CSAIRGKNIQYF.

This clonotype was seen ten or more times. This chain uses TRBV7-7 with TRBJ2-1; perhaps D is TRBD1 or TRBD2 (5 bases each). The germline CDR1 and CDR2 sequences are SSHAT and FNYEAQ (reference sequence). Deletions cut 3 bases from V and 4 bases from J, with 16 bases between. The CDR3 has 16 amino acids. CDR3: CASSFEPGTVYNEQFF. The CDR3 region has the DNA TGTGCCAGCAGCTTCGAACCTGGGACGGTTTACAATGAGCAGTTCTTC.

In its sample, this clonotype was seen many times. The J gene is TRBJ1-5, the V gene TRBV2; D gene ambiguous. CDR3 length: 13 residues. The V gene lost 7 bases and the J gene lost 0 bases, with 7 bases spanning the gap. CDR1 is SNHLY and CDR2 is FYNNEI in the germline V gene. The CDR3 spells CASMPDSNQPQHF. CDR3 nucleotide sequence: TGTGCCAGCATGCCTGATAGCAATCAGCCCCAGCATTTT. The complete variable domain, with remaining parts taken from reference TRBV2 and TRBJ1-5, reads EPEVTQTPSHQVTQMGQEVILRCVPISNHLYFYWYRQILGQKVEFLVSFYNNEISEKSEIFDDQFSVERPDGSNFTLKIRSTKLEDSAMYFCASMPDSNQPQHFGDGTRLSIL.

At least ten counts were recorded for this clonotype. The chain recombines TRBV27 with TRBJ1-5, with 8 bases fitting TRBD1. Trimming at V came to 5 bases and at J to 7 bases, leaving 10 bases not matched to a gene. The CDR3 is 15 residues long. Germline V gene data show CDR1 as MNHEY and CDR2 as SMNVEV (reference sequence). Written as DNA, the CDR3 is TGTGCCAGCAGTCCTGAGGGACAGGCCCGACAGCCCCAGCATTTT. Protein sequence: CASSPEGQARQPQHF.

The table lists this clonotype with a few counts. The rearrangement links TRBV15 to TRBJ2-6, with 9 bases identical to TRBD1. Germline CDR1 reads LNHNV; CDR2 reads YYDKDF (reference sequence). CDR3 length equals 20 residues. Trimming removed 0 bases from V and 0 bases from J; junction bases left unmatched: 9. The CDR3 nucleotides read TGTGCCACCAGCAGAGACCTTAGACAGGGGGTGTTCTCTGGGGCCAACGTCCTGACTTTC. It encodes CATSRDLRQGVFSGANVLTF. The variable domain in full, completed from reference TRBV15 and TRBJ2-6, reads DAMVIQNPRYQVTQFGKPVTLSCSQTLNHNVMYWYQQKSSQAPKLLFHYYDKDFNNEADTPDNFQSRRPNTSFCFLDIRSPGLGDTAMYLCATSRDLRQGVFSGANVLTFGAGSRLTVL.

This clonotype appeared many times. The genes are TRBV20-1 and TRBJ2-1, with 12 bases that match TRBD2. After removal of 5 bases from V and 9 bases from J, the junction contained 5 bases not matched to a gene. Germline V gene lookup returns CDR1 DFQATT and CDR2 SNEGSKA (reference sequence). The CDR3 covers 13 residues. The CDR3 sequence: CSASSGRATEQFF. The CDR3, as DNA: TGCAGTGCTTCTAGCGGGAGGGCCACTGAGCAGTTCTTC.

This clonotype was seen repeatedly, ten times or more. The rearrangement links TRBV20-1 to TRBJ2-1; D is ambiguous. This CDR3 comprises 15 residues. CDR1 is DFQATT and CDR2 is SNEGSKA in the germline V gene (reference sequence). The germline V and J ends were trimmed by 1 base and 0 bases, with 10 bases remaining between them. Here the CDR3 DNA reads TGCAGTGCTAGAGCCGCCCAGAGCTCCTACAATGAGCAGTTCTTC. Protein: CSARAAQSSYNEQFF.

V and J are TRBV28 and TRBJ1-5, with D tentatively TRBD1 (6 bases). V lost 5 bases to trimming and J lost 6 bases, with 14 bases between them. The CDR3 loop spans 14 amino acids. CDR1 is MDHEN, CDR2 SYDVKM, per germline. CDR3 in amino acids: CASSGGLAGQPQHF. The CDR3 DNA reads as TGTGCCAGCAGTGGGGGCCTAGCGGGTCAGCCCCAGCATTTT.

This clonotype was recorded many times. The chain links TRBV14 to TRBJ2-3; D may be TRBD1 (5 bases). The length of the CDR3 is 16 residues. Germline V gene data show CDR1 as SGHDN and CDR2 as FVKESK. V lost 1 base and J 3 bases, leaving 14 bases between the germline ends. The CDR3 region is CASSQVQGLGTDTQYF. The CDR3 DNA is TGTGCCAGCAGCCAAGTCCAGGGTCTGGGAACAGATACGCAGTATTTT.

This clonotype was recorded many times. One end of the junction is discordant with germline, which a read error may explain. The chain carries TRBV5-5 and TRBJ1-1, with D maybe TRBD1 (5 bases). The V gene's germline CDR1 is SGHKS and CDR2 YYEKEE (reference sequence). The CDR3 totals 14 residues. CDR3 coding DNA: TGTGCCAGCAGCTTTTCGGGGCGAGATACTGAAGTTTTCTTT. This gives the protein CASSFSGRDTEVFF.

This clonotype came up many times. The chain carries TRBV5-1 and TRBJ1-5, with 9 nucleotides matching TRBD1. V shed 3 bases and J 5 bases; nucleotides not matched to a gene: 0. The CDR3 has 13 residues. Germline V lookup: CDR1 SGHRS, CDR2 YFSETQ. As DNA, the CDR3 is TGCGCCAGCAGCTGGACAGGGGATCAGCCCCAGCATTTT. Amino acid sequence: CASSWTGDQPQHF.

This clonotype was recorded at least ten times. The chain combines TRBV5-1 with TRBJ2-2; no reliable D call. Trimming stripped 4 bases from V and 1 base from J, with 5 bases between. This CDR3 is 13 amino acids long. CDR1 and CDR2 from the germline V gene are SGHRS and YFSETQ. The CDR3 is CASSGGNTGELFF. The CDR3 region has the DNA TGCGCCAGCAGCGGTGGGAACACCGGGGAGCTGTTTTTT.

This clonotype was observed many times. The CDR3 DNA is TGTGCCAGCAGCTTCCCCGGGTGGGGGGACACTGAAGCTTTCTTT. This sequence encodes CASSFPGWGDTEAFF. The rearrangement joins TRBV7-2 to TRBJ1-1; TRBD1 might be the D (5 bases). Deletions cut 3 bases from V and 3 bases from J, with 14 bases between. The germline V gene encodes CDR1 SGHTA and CDR2 FQGNSA. CDR3 length: 15 amino acids.

This clonotype was picked up many times. The chain joins TRBV18 to TRBJ2-1; D is unresolved. Trimming took off 3 bases at V and 0 bases at J, with 12 bases between the two ends. The CDR3 is 16 amino acids. Germline V gene sequence: CDR1 KGHSH, CDR2 LQKENI. CDR3 sequence (DNA): TGTGCCAGCTCACCGCCCATTGGTGTCTCCTACAATGAGCAGTTCTTC. This encodes CASSPPIGVSYNEQFF.

At least ten counts were recorded for this clonotype. This chain uses TRBV3-1 with TRBJ2-1; 7 positions match TRBD2. Trimming took 4 bases from V and 4 from J; bases not matched to a gene: 4. The germline V gene encodes CDR1 LGHDT and CDR2 YNNKEL (reference sequence). The CDR3 is 14 residues long. CDR3 residues: CASSLGLRYNEQFF. The CDR3 nucleotides read TGTGCCAGCAGCCTGGGACTAAGGTACAATGAGCAGTTCTTC.